This T cell receptor beta chain was recovered during a study of vaccination effects on CD4 cells after COVID-19. Of note for this clone: The antigen is undetermined.

Within the ViraFEST assay, antigen-specific CD4+ T cells underwent expansion with viral peptide pools prior to sequencing. It was after roughly ten days of culture that CD4+ T cells were isolated. The study found no prior SARS-CoV-2 infection in the vaccine recipients, who tested negative for nucleocapsid antibodies. This table comes from immunoSEQ multiplex PCR, and its TCRdb copy is limited to in-frame clones, with some not included. The sample includes about 41,000 clones, 70% to 85% of them seen just once. The receptor was isolated from a human donor who received a COVID-19 vaccine. The sequencing here drew on CD4+ T cells from PBMCs cultured with HCoV-NL63 spike peptides, taken before COVID-19 vaccination.

The CDR3 protein is CASSQAGNKNEQFF. CDR3 in DNA: TGCGCCAGCAGCCAAGCAGGGAATAAAAATGAGCAGTTCTTC. This rearrangement joins TRBV4-3 to TRBJ2-1, with D tentatively TRBD1 (5 bases). V shed 1 base and J shed 7 bases, with 11 bases lying between them. The V gene's germline CDR1 is LGHNA and CDR2 YSLEER. The CDR3 has 14 amino acids.